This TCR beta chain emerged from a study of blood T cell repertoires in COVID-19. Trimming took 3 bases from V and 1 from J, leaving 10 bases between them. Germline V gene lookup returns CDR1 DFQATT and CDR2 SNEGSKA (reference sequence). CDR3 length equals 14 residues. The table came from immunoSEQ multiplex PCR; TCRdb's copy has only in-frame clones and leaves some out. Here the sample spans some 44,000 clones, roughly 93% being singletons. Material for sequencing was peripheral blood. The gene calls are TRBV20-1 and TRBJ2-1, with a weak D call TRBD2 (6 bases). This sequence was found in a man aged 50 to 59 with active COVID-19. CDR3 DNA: TGCAGTGCTAGTAGGAGCGGGTCCTACAATGAGCAGTTCTTC. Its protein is CSASRSGSYNEQFF.